The clone carrying this T cell receptor (beta chain) was picked up a small number of times. Its antigen is undetermined. The sample comes from a study of identical twins. Whole-study results and caveats: Excess sharing between twins was weaker in beta out-of-frame sequences.

The cDNA had a unique molecular identifier and a template-switch universal primer site. TCRdb re-derived calls from the 5' RACE reads in MiXCR, one entry per CDR3 protein. Found here are 210,000 or so distinct CDR3 sequences, about a sixth of them singletons; the top ten hold about 38%. Germline V gene lookup returns CDR1 SGHVS and CDR2 FNYEAQ. Trimming took off 5 bases at V and 5 bases at J, with 10 bases between the two ends. This CDR3 has 12 residues. These records were also assigned to another study, of T cells expressing NK-cell markers. That paper adds: The CD3+CD56-NKG2C+ fraction was also led by these clonotypes in several donors.

V usage is TRBV7-6 and J usage is TRBJ2-7, with D unresolved. This sequence was found in a woman aged 18-29 years in good health. The sample taken for sequencing was CD8+ T cells sorted from blood. The CDR3 region has the DNA TGTGCCAGCAGCCCTAGGGTACACGAGCAGTACTTC. Protein sequence: CASSPRVHEQYF.